Listed below are T cell receptor beta chains from one sample, sequenced in a study of blood T cell repertoires in COVID-19. The data were produced by immunoSEQ multiplex PCR, yet TCRdb's version contains in-frame clones alone and is incomplete. The data contain under 200,000 clones, around 91% of them singletons. The sequenced sample consisted of PBMCs or T cells enriched from blood (not recorded which). The source of these receptors is a woman between 18 and 29 years old who had recovered from COVID-19. Each CDR3 is given with its conserved first and last residue. Fields, in order: clone size, D gene, V gene, J gene, CDR3 DNA, CDR3 protein. A D gene is named only where the DNA matches it firmly. Rows give clone size only sometimes, using once, few, many, or a class for an expanded clone.

>-|TRBD1|TRBV4-1|TRBJ2-7
TGCGCCAGCAGCCAAACGGGACAGGGGTCCGACGAGCAGTACTTC
CASSQTGQGSDEQYF
>-|-|TRBV28|TRBJ1-6
TGTGCCAGCAGAGACCCCGGGTCCCATAATTCACCCCTCCACTTT
CASRDPGSHNSPLHF
>-|-|TRBV28|TRBJ2-5
TGTGCCAGCAGTCCCCAGACTCTATCCTCCCCAGAGACCCAGTACTTC
CASSPQTLSSPETQYF
>-|TRBD2|TRBV6-5|TRBJ2-7
TGTGCCAGCAGTTACCCCACTAGCGACTTCTACGAGCAGTACTTC
CASSYPTSDFYEQYF
>-|TRBD2|TRBV30|TRBJ2-7
TGTGCCTGGAGTAGGCTAGCGGGAGCGGGCGAGCAGTACTTC
CAWSRLAGAGEQYF
>-|TRBD2|TRBV11-2|TRBJ2-1
TGTGCCAGCTCCGGACTAGCGGGAGAGTGGGAGCAGTTCTTC
CASSGLAGEWEQFF
>-|TRBD2|TRBV2|TRBJ2-5
TGTGCCAGCAGGGAGTTGGGACTAGCGGGAGAGACCCAGTACTTC
CASRELGLAGETQYF
>-|-|TRBV9|TRBJ2-2
TGTGCCAGCAGCGCCAGGGGTACCGGGGAGCTGTTTTTT
CASSARGTGELFF
>-|TRBD2|TRBV5-8|TRBJ2-3
TGTGCCAGCAGCTTGTGGGAGGGCCTCACAGATACGCAGTATTTT
CASSLWEGLTDTQYF
>few|TRBD1|TRBV4-1|TRBJ1-3
TGCGCCAGCAGCAATAATTACAGGGGCTACGGAAACACCATATATTTT
CASSNNYRGYGNTIYF
>-|TRBD1|TRBV28|TRBJ2-5
TGTGCCAGCAGGCCGAACAGGGGTCGCGAGACCCAGTACTTC
CASRPNRGRETQYF
>-|-|TRBV5-1|TRBJ2-5
TGCGCCAGCAGCTTGGGTGGAGGGTCGGAGACCCAGTACTTC
CASSLGGGSETQYF
>-|-|TRBV25-1|TRBJ2-5
TGTGCCAGCAGTGAATGGCGGGGAGGGGGAGAGACCCAGTACTTC
CASSEWRGGGETQYF
>-|TRBD2|TRBV19|TRBJ2-7
TGTGCCAGTAGCGCCGGGACTAGCGGGAGTAACGAGCAGTACTTC
CASSAGTSGSNEQYF
>-|TRBD1|TRBV6-1|TRBJ1-1
TGTGCCAGCAGTGACAGGGGGCTAGGAGCTTTCTTT
CASSDRGLGAFF
>-|TRBD1|TRBV7-9|TRBJ2-7
TGTGCCAGCAGCCCAACAGGGGGCTCGTCCTCCTACGAGCAGTACTTC
CASSPTGGSSSYEQYF
>-|TRBD1|TRBV5-5|TRBJ2-3
TGTGCCAGCAGGGCAAGACAGGGCCGCACAGATACGCAGTATTTT
CASRARQGRTDTQYF